This record covers a single T cell receptor beta chain. These data belong to a study of control samples from healthy donors and cancer patients. The V segment lost 0 bases and the J segment 4 bases; nucleotides outside the gene matches: 5. Germline CDR1 is LGHDT and CDR2 is YNNKEL (reference sequence). This CDR3 has 15 residues. TCRdb's copy holds only in-frame clones and misses some; the assay was immunoSEQ multiplex PCR. The table includes 65,000 to 90,000 clones, more than 70% detected once. The sequence came from a man aged 45-60 years in good health. Sequenced sample: blood. The chain uses TRBV3-1 (or the pseudogene TRBV3-2) and TRBJ1-2; 7 nucleotides align to TRBD1. The CDR3 DNA reads TGTGCCAGCAGCCAAGATTGGACAGGAGGCTATGGCTACACCTTC. Amino acids: CASSQDWTGGYGYTF.